This T cell receptor beta chain was sequenced during a study of blood T cells in healthy people across ages. General study points: Percentage of naive T cells showed a strong correlation with TCR beta diversity. The CMV status of each donor remained undetermined, and this could have confounded shifts in expanded clonotypes.

The use of a sample-barcoded 5' primer and a J-beta primer mix characterized a second PCR of about 7 to 12 cycles. TCRdb redid the calling of the 5' RACE reads with MiXCR, one entry per CDR3 protein. The sample has 590,000 or so distinct CDR3 sequences, roughly 30% seen once. There are 15 residues in the CDR3. The germline V gene has CDR1 KGHSH and CDR2 LQKENI. V was pared by 8 bases and J by 3 bases, with 19 bases between. This clonotype has more than one count but fewer than ten. Antigen specificity is unknown. Those donating, healthy Caucasian individuals from Russia, were aged about 6 to 100. The authors drew around 9.3 milliliters of peripheral blood from each donor.

The rearrangement links TRBV18 to TRBJ1-1, with a weak D call TRBD1 (5 bases). Material: blood. The sequence came from a woman aged 80 or over in good health. This CDR3 reads CASRPSGQIYTEAFF. CDR3 DNA: TGTGCCAGCCGCCCATCGGGGCAAATTTACACTGAAGCTTTCTTT. The full variable domain, rest sourced from reference TRBV18 and TRBJ1-1, is NAGVMQNPRHLVRRRGQEARLRCSPMKGHSHVYWYRQLPEEGLKFMVYLQKENIIDESGMPKERFSAEFPKEGPSILRIQQVVRGDSAAYFCASRPSGQIYTEAFFGQGTRLTVV.